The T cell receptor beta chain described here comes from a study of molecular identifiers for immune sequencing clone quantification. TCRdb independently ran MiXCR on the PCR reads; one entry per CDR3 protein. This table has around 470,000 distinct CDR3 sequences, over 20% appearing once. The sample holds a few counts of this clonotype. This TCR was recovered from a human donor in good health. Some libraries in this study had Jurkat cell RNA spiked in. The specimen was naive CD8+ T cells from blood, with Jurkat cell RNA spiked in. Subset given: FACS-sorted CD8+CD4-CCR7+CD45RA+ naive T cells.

The CDR3 here is CATRSGGLEQYF. As DNA, the CDR3 is TGTGCCACCCGAAGTGGAGGGCTCGAGCAGTACTTC. The chain couples TRBV19 to TRBJ2-7, with a weak D call TRBD2 (6 bases). With 10 bases removed from V and 6 bases from J, the gap between germline ends came to 16 bases. The CDR3 covers 12 residues. CDR1 is LNHDA and CDR2 is SQIVND in the germline V gene (reference sequence).